This section outlines one TCR beta chain sequence together with its context. Antigen: not known. This entry belongs to a study of T cell repertoires in cytomegalovirus infection. At the level of the study: It can be stated that public TCR beta signatures indicated CMV infection as well as a matching HLA type.

The CDR3 length is 14 residues. Germline trimming cut 5 bases from V and 6 bases from J; bases unmatched to any gene: 7. CDR1 is ENHRY, CDR2 SYGVKD, per germline. TCRdb re-derived calls from the reads in MiXCR, one entry per CDR3 protein. Seen here are around 740,000 distinct CDR3 sequences, 35% to 40% observed once, and the top ten hold around 2.8%. Findings and limits, study-wide: The study identified carriers of CMV plus the relevant HLA from cumulative public TCR beta family frequency. HLA-C-restricted, CMV-specific TCR beta clonotypes were dominant ex vivo.

The TCR sequence derives from a human donor in good health (CMV status not recorded). Some clones in this sample may be carry-over from other donors' samples. Sequencing was done on a sample of PBMCs. The V call is TRBV10-3, the J call TRBJ1-1, with 9 bases lining up with TRBD1. The CDR3 region has the DNA TGTGCCATCAGTCAGCCGGGACAGGGATCTGAAGCTTTCTTT. Protein: CAISQPGQGSEAFF.